The 18 T cell receptor beta chains below all came from one sample that was sequenced in a study of cytomegalovirus exposure and HLA in healthy donors. PCR involved 60 Vbeta and 13 Jbeta primers. TCRdb's copy holds only in-frame clones and misses some; the assay was immunoSEQ multiplex PCR. This sample has about 160,000 clones, with around 83% found just once. The sample comprised PBMCs. All receptors derive from a man between 18 and 35 years old in good health and CMV-seropositive.

V is TRBV6-1 and J is TRBJ2-4; D is possibly TRBD2 (6 bases). The germline V and J ends were trimmed by 7 bases and 8 bases, with 18 bases remaining between them. Germline lookup yields CDR1 MNHNS and CDR2 SASEGT. The CDR3 is 14 residues long. The CDR3 protein is CASMPQGPGDIQYF. CDR3 in DNA: TGTGCCAGCATGCCCCAGGGCCCGGGGGACATTCAGTACTTC.

This chain links TRBV9 with TRBJ1-1; D is perhaps TRBD1 (6 bases). This CDR3 is built from 13 residues. The V end was cut by 3 bases, the J end by 1 base, with 7 bases between. The germline gives CDR1 SGDLS, CDR2 YYNGEE. The CDR3 reads CASSAGQNTEAFF. In DNA, the CDR3 is TGTGCCAGCAGCGCGGGACAGAACACTGAAGCTTTCTTT.

The chain carries TRBV10-2 and TRBJ2-1, with D possibly TRBD2 on 6 matching bases. V was shortened by 3 bases and J by 9 bases, with 6 bases between the two germline ends. The CDR3 is made up of 11 amino acids. In germline, CDR1 is WSHSY, CDR2 SAAADI. CDR3: CASSDGGEQFF. In DNA, the CDR3 is TGCGCCAGCAGTGACGGGGGTGAGCAGTTCTTC.

The rearrangement joins TRBV28 to TRBJ2-1; 12 bases fit TRBD2. The germline V gene encodes CDR1 MDHEN and CDR2 SYDVKM. The CDR3 consists of 15 residues. V lost 5 bases, J lost 4 bases, and 3 bases stayed unmatched. The CDR3 DNA reads TGTGCCAGCAGTCCTAGCGGGGGGGTTTACAATGAGCAGTTCTTC. It encodes CASSPSGGVYNEQFF.

The gene calls are TRBV7-8 and TRBJ2-2, with unresolved D. Trimming removed 1 base at V and 2 bases at J, with 14 bases between. The CDR3 is 17 residues long. Germline lookup yields CDR1 SGHVS and CDR2 FQNEAQ. The CDR3 sequence: CASSLGPHSSNTGELFF. For the CDR3, the DNA is TGTGCCAGCAGCTTAGGTCCCCACTCCTCCAACACCGGGGAGCTGTTTTTT.

The rearrangement links TRBV27 to TRBJ1-2; tentative D call: TRBD1 (6 bases). The CDR3 has 16 amino acids. V was shortened by 0 bases and J by 2 bases, with 13 bases between the two germline ends. Germline V CDR1 and CDR2: MNHEY, SMNVEV (reference sequence). Here the CDR3 DNA reads TGTGCCAGCAGTTTATCTTCAGGGGTGCTAAACTATGGCTACACCTTC. Amino acids: CASSLSSGVLNYGYTF.

This chain uses TRBV9 with TRBJ2-3; 7 nucleotides align to TRBD2. The CDR3 has 14 amino acids. The germline V gene encodes CDR1 SGDLS and CDR2 YYNGEE. Trimming removed 3 bases from V and 6 bases from J; junction bases left unmatched: 7. CDR3: CASSALGRVDTQYF. The CDR3 DNA sequence: TGTGCCAGCAGCGCCTTGGGGAGGGTTGATACGCAGTATTTT.

V is TRBV5-1 and J is TRBJ2-1; 7 bases align to TRBD1. Germline V CDR1 and CDR2: SGHRS, YFSETQ. Trimming at V came to 4 bases and at J to 5 bases, leaving 9 bases not matched to a gene. The CDR3 is 15 residues long. In DNA form, the CDR3 reads TGCGCCAGCAGCGAGAGACAGGGTCTAAACAATGAGCAGTTCTTC. It translates to CASSERQGLNNEQFF.

CDR3 bases: TGTGCCTCAAGACCCTTCGGGACAGGGGGATGGGGCCAGCCCCAGCATTTT. Translated: CASRPFGTGGWGQPQHF. The chain recombines TRBV19 with TRBJ1-5; 11 bases line up with TRBD1. From germline, CDR1 is LNHDA and CDR2 SQIVND (reference sequence). The CDR3 is 17 amino acids. J was trimmed by 7 bases and V by 11 bases; bases with no gene match: 19.

This clone was detected only a few times. This chain links TRBV6-1 with TRBJ2-7, with 7 nucleotides matching TRBD1. The germline V gene encodes CDR1 MNHNS and CDR2 SASEGT. V was pared by 8 bases and J by 2 bases, with 9 bases of the junction left unmatched. CDR3 length equals 14 residues. CDR3 region: CASFNRGLAYEQYF. CDR3 in DNA: TGTGCCAGCTTTAACAGGGGTCTTGCCTACGAGCAGTACTTC.

The chain is built from TRBV7-2 and TRBJ2-7, with 7 bases aligning to TRBD1. Germline CDR1 reads SGHTA; CDR2 reads FQGNSA. With 1 base clipped from V and 4 bases from J, the junction kept 4 bases outside the gene matches. This CDR3 is 14 amino acids long. The chain's CDR3 is CASSLGGGGYEQYF. CDR3 in DNA: TGTGCCAGCAGCTTAGGAGGGGGCGGGTACGAGCAGTACTTC. Looking up the rest from reference TRBV7-2 and TRBJ2-7 gives the full variable domain: GAGVSQSPSNKVTEKGKDVELRCDPISGHTALYWYRQSLGQGLEFLIYFQGNSAPDKSGLPSDRFSAERTGGSVSTLTIQRTQQEDSAVYLCASSLGGGGYEQYFGPGTRLTVT.

The chain couples TRBV7-3 to TRBJ1-1; the D is unclear. The CDR3 runs 15 residues. From germline, CDR1 is SGHTA and CDR2 FQGTGA. Between the trimmed V and J ends, which lost 3 bases and 11 bases, there was a span of 22 bases. As DNA, the CDR3 is TGTGCCAGCAGCTTCCCCCCAGTTGAGGCTGCTGGGGCTTTCTTT. Translating it yields CASSFPPVEAAGAFF. The complete variable domain, with remaining parts taken from reference TRBV7-3 and TRBJ1-1, reads GAGVSQTPSNKVTEKGKYVELRCDPISGHTALYWYRQSLGQGPEFLIYFQGTGAADDSGLPNDRFFAVRPEGSVSTLKIQRTERGDSAVYLCASSFPPVEAAGAFFGQGTRLTVV.

The CDR3 spells CASSLAQGTYNEQFF. CDR3 sequence (DNA): TGTGCCAGCAGCTTAGCACAGGGAACCTACAATGAGCAGTTCTTC. The chain joins TRBV7-2 to TRBJ2-1; D is possibly TRBD1 (6 bases). The CDR3 totals 15 residues. Between the trimmed V and J ends, which lost 0 bases and 2 bases, there was a span of 8 bases. Germline CDR1 is SGHTA and CDR2 is FQGNSA.

V and J are TRBV5-1 and TRBJ2-3; 7 nucleotides match TRBD2. The V gene's germline CDR1 is SGHRS and CDR2 YFSETQ. V trimming: 4 bases; J trimming: 0 bases; junction bases outside the gene matches: 2. This CDR3 is 14 amino acids long. This chain's CDR3 is CASSRDYSTDTQYF. For the CDR3, the DNA is TGCGCCAGCAGCCGGGACTATAGCACAGATACGCAGTATTTT.

This clone was recorded once. The chain joins TRBV11-3 to TRBJ1-2; 10 bases agree with TRBD1. CDR3 length: 15 amino acids. V dropped 6 bases and J dropped 2; count of bases not matched to a gene: 6. Per germline, CDR1 SGHNT and CDR2 YENEEA. The CDR3 sequence: CASSRQGARNYGYTF. CDR3 coding DNA: TGTGCCAGCAGTCGACAGGGGGCGCGAAACTATGGCTACACCTTC.

The chain uses TRBV7-5 and TRBJ1-5; TRBD1 is the table's D call and was not checked against the DNA. TRBV7-5 is classified as a pseudogene. The CDR3 contains 16 residues. The DNA of the CDR3 is TGTGCCAGAAGCTTAGCCGACAGGACCCCGGGGCAGCCCCAGCATTTT. Encoded protein: CARSLADRTPGQPQHF.

The chain has TRBV2 and TRBJ2-5, with D perhaps matching TRBD2 (6 bases). Trimming shortened V by 6 bases and J by 0 bases, and 11 bases separated the two germline ends. Looked up from germline, CDR1 is SNHLY and CDR2 is FYNNEI. CDR3 size: 14 residues. In DNA form, the CDR3 reads TGTGCCAGCAGGCCCATAGCGGACCAAGAGACCCAGTACTTC. As protein: CASRPIADQETQYF.

The J gene is TRBJ1-2, the V gene TRBV25-1, with 7 bases lining up with TRBD1. The CDR3 contains 14 residues. With V trimmed by 0 bases and J by 3 bases, 1 base remained unmatched. Germline V gives CDR1 MGHDK, CDR2 SYGVNS. The DNA for the CDR3 is TGTGCCAGCAGTGAATATCAGGGGGACTATGGCTACACCTTC. This sequence encodes CASSEYQGDYGYTF.